This entry lists 10 T cell receptor beta chains sequenced from one sample in a study of T cell changes during pregnancy in multiple sclerosis. The repertoire was sequenced with immunoSEQ multiplex PCR; TCRdb's copy has only in-frame clones and lacks some. The sample has roughly 76,000 clones, about nine tenths seen once. The sample in question was CD4+ T cells from peripheral blood mononuclear cells, obtained after pregnancy. Every receptor here comes from a female donor with multiple sclerosis, enrolled in a pregnancy study.

V usage is TRBV6-5 and J usage is TRBJ1-1; no clear D gene. The V end lost 5 bases, the J end lost 4 bases, and 14 bases lay between the germline ends. Germline CDR1 is MNHEY and CDR2 is SVGAGI. The CDR3 has 14 amino acids. The CDR3 spells CASSRAGKGTEAFF. In nucleotides, the CDR3 is TGTGCCAGCAGTAGGGCGGGTAAGGGCACTGAAGCTTTCTTT.

The rearrangement links TRBV27 to TRBJ1-5; 10 nucleotides match TRBD1. Looked up from germline, CDR1 is MNHEY and CDR2 is SMNVEV (reference sequence). The length of the CDR3 is 13 residues. The ends lost 5 bases at V and 7 bases at J; junction bases unmatched: 2. The CDR3 DNA is TGTGCCAGCAGTGGGGACAGGGGACAGCCCCAGCATTTT. Encoded protein: CASSGDRGQPQHF.

This rearrangement joins TRBV18 to TRBJ1-3, with 10 bases identical to TRBD1. CDR3 length equals 15 residues. The germline gives CDR1 KGHSH, CDR2 LQKENI. With 3 bases clipped from V and 2 bases from J, the junction kept 1 base outside the gene matches. The CDR3 DNA reads TGTGCCAGCTCACCGGGACAGGGGCCTGGAAACACCATATATTTT. Translating gives CASSPGQGPGNTIYF.

The chain joins TRBV5-5 to TRBJ2-6, with D possibly TRBD2 on 5 matching bases. This CDR3 is built from 16 residues. Germline CDR1 is SGHKS and CDR2 is YYEKEE (reference sequence). The V gene lost 0 bases and the J gene lost 0 bases, with 7 bases spanning the gap. The CDR3 DNA is TGTGCCAGCAGCTTGGCCGGGGACTCTGGGGCCAACGTCCTGACTTTC. Protein: CASSLAGDSGANVLTF.

The rearrangement links TRBV5-4 to TRBJ2-1, with TRBD2 matching over 8 bases. V lost 1 base, J lost 0 bases, and 0 bases stayed unmatched. Germline lookup yields CDR1 SGHNT and CDR2 YYREEE (reference sequence). This CDR3 contains 15 residues. The chain's CDR3 is CASSLTSGSYNEQFF. Written as DNA, the CDR3 is TGTGCCAGCAGCTTGACTAGCGGCTCCTACAATGAGCAGTTCTTC.

This clone was detected only once. The chain links TRBV5-4 to TRBJ1-1; D uncertain. CDR1 SGHNT and CDR2 YYREEE come from the germline V gene (reference sequence). The CDR3 has 13 amino acids. Trimming left V 2 bases short and J 2 bases short, with 7 bases between. CDR3 DNA: TGTGCCAGCAGCTTCGGTCACAACACTGAAGCTTTCTTT. Protein product: CASSFGHNTEAFF.

V usage is TRBV6-5 and J usage is TRBJ2-2; 8 nucleotides match TRBD2. The CDR3 has 16 residues. Germline CDR1 is MNHEY and CDR2 is SVGAGI. The V and J ends lost 2 bases and 5 bases, in that order; junction bases with no gene match: 7. The CDR3 reads CASSYLSGRDTGELFF. The CDR3 DNA reads as TGTGCCAGCAGTTACCTCAGCGGGAGAGATACCGGGGAGCTGTTTTTT.

This clone was detected many times. CDR3: CASSPRQGYGYTF. CDR3 sequence (DNA): TGTGCCAGCAGCCCGAGACAGGGGTATGGCTACACCTTC. The J gene is TRBJ1-2, the V gene TRBV7-9, with TRBD1 matching over 8 bases. Germline CDR1 SEHNR, CDR2 FQNEAQ (reference sequence). After removal of 5 bases from V and 5 bases from J, the junction contained 4 bases not matched to a gene. The CDR3 loop spans 13 amino acids.

The CDR3 region is CASSLVDSLHEKLFF. The CDR3 nucleotides are TGTGCCAGCAGCTTAGTGGACAGCCTACATGAAAAACTGTTTTTT. The chain links TRBV7-9 to TRBJ1-4, with D perhaps matching TRBD1 (6 bases). Germline-derived CDR1 and CDR2 are SEHNR and FQNEAQ (reference sequence). The CDR3 is 15 residues long. Trimming pared 1 base from V and 6 bases from J, leaving 12 bases between.

The chain combines TRBV5-1 with TRBJ2-7, with D unclear. Germline CDR1 and CDR2: SGHRS and YFSETQ. The length of the CDR3 is 14 residues. Trimming shortened V by 0 bases and J by 2 bases, and 9 bases separated the two germline ends. The CDR3 reads CASSLGHPTYEQYF. The DNA for the CDR3 is TGCGCCAGCAGCTTGGGACACCCTACCTACGAGCAGTACTTC.